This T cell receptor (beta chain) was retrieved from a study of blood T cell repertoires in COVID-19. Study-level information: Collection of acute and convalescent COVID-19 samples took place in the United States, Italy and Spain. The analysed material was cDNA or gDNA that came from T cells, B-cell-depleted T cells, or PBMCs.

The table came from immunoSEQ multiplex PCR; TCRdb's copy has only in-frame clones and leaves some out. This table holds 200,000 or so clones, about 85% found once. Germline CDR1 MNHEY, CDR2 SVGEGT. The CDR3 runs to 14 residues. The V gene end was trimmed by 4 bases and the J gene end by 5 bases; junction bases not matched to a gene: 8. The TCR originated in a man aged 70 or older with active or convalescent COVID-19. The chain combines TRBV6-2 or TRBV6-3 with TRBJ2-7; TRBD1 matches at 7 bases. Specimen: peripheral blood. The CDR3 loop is CASSSTGRRNEQYF. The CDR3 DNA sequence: TGTGCCAGCAGTTCGACAGGGCGTAGGAACGAGCAGTACTTC.